This TCR beta chain originates from a study of response to subunit inactivated influenza vaccine. Study-level findings and limits: Authors suggested few new T cells are recruited by each seasonal influenza vaccination.

TCRdb processed the RT-PCR reads anew with MiXCR; each CDR3 protein has one entry. The sample yields about 830,000 distinct CDR3 sequences, about 18% seen once. This clonotype has a handful of counts. Antigen specificity is unknown. The sequencing used PBMCs from blood, collected roughly 5 days after vaccination. The TCR was taken from a man aged 50 to 59 who received an inactivated influenza vaccine.

Here the CDR3 reads CSARGPSYIQYF. CDR3 bases: TGCAGTGCTAGGGGCCCCAGCTACATTCAGTACTTC. The rearrangement joins TRBV20-1 to TRBJ2-4; no clear D. Germline CDR1 is DFQATT and CDR2 is SNEGSKA (reference sequence). The germline V and J ends were trimmed by 3 bases and 8 bases, with 11 bases remaining between them. CDR3 length: 12 amino acids.